These 13 T cell receptor beta chains came from one sample sequenced in a study of post-analysis software for immune sequencing data. Findings of the study overall: The study found TRBV5-6, TRBV5-1 and TRBV20-1 among several TRBV segments more frequent in patients than controls.

These receptors have no known antigen. The TCR beta cDNA libraries contained unique molecular identifiers. TCRdb passed the PCR reads through MiXCR, listing each CDR3 protein once. The sample carries roughly 870,000 distinct CDR3 sequences, roughly 50% recorded once. The source material was blood. The receptors stem from a girl aged 5-17 years with multiple sclerosis.

This clonotype was found a few times. The gene calls are TRBV15 and TRBJ2-3; the D gene is possibly TRBD1 (6 bases). The germline CDR1 and CDR2 sequences are LNHNV and YYDKDF (reference sequence). The CDR3 loop spans 14 amino acids. With 0 bases removed from V and 5 bases from J, the gap between germline ends came to 9 bases. CDR3 in amino acids: CATSRDWDKDTQYF. The CDR3 DNA reads TGTGCCACCAGCAGAGATTGGGACAAAGATACGCAGTATTTT. Using reference TRBV15 and TRBJ2-3 for the parts outside the CDR3, the full variable domain is DAMVIQNPRYQVTQFGKPVTLSCSQTLNHNVMYWYQQKSSQAPKLLFHYYDKDFNNEADTPDNFQSRRPNTSFCFLDIRSPGLGDTAMYLCATSRDWDKDTQYFGPGTRLTVL.

The chain couples TRBV12-3 or TRBV12-4 to TRBJ1-1, with D possibly TRBD1 on 6 matching bases. Trimming cost V 6 bases and J 0 bases, with 17 bases left between them. There are 16 residues in the CDR3. The CDR3 DNA reads TGTGCCAGCAGCCCCCTCGGGGGGGCCATGAACACTGAAGCTTTCTTT. Translation: CASSPLGGAMNTEAFF.

The chain uses TRBV29-1 and TRBJ1-2; 10 bases are a match to TRBD1. CDR1 and CDR2 (germline): SQVTM, ANQGSEA. V lost 4 bases to trimming and J lost 7 bases; unmatched junction nucleotides: 12. This CDR3 has 15 amino acids. CDR3 residues: CSVGGQGTPSVGYTF. Here the CDR3 DNA reads TGCAGCGTTGGGGGACAGGGGACCCCCTCCGTTGGCTACACCTTC.

This chain uses TRBV25-1 with TRBJ2-5; 11 bases agree with TRBD1. Germline assignment: CDR1 MGHDK and CDR2 SYGVNS. V was clipped by 0 bases and J by 5 bases; unmatched bases: 11. The CDR3 loop spans 18 amino acids. CDR3 loop: CASSEYKDRGRLKETQYF. The CDR3 DNA sequence: TGTGCCAGCAGTGAATACAAGGACAGGGGGCGTCTAAAGGAGACCCAGTACTTC.

The chain couples TRBV24-1 to TRBJ2-7; 8 positions match TRBD1. CDR3 length equals 13 residues. J was trimmed by 9 bases and V by 5 bases; bases with no gene match: 8. Germline values: CDR1 KGHDR, CDR2 SFDVKD. The CDR3 protein is CATSAQGAIGQYF. CDR3 bases: TGTGCCACCAGTGCTCAGGGGGCGATCGGGCAGTACTTC.

The chain links TRBV6-6 to TRBJ2-5, with 12 positions matching TRBD2. The DNA end favors TRBJ2-7, so the J call may be wrong. Germline V gene lookup returns CDR1 MNHNY and CDR2 SVGAGI (reference sequence). This CDR3 has 17 amino acids. The CDR3 DNA reads TGTGCCAGCTGCGACGGTCTAGCGGGAGGGGCGGGGTACGAGCAGTACTTC. Translated, it gives CASCDGLAGGAGYEQYF.

The V gene is TRBV20-1, the J gene TRBJ2-3; 7 bases are a match to TRBD1. Germline CDR1 and CDR2: DFQATT and SNEGSKA (reference sequence). V was pared by 6 bases and J by 2 bases, with 14 bases of the junction left unmatched. The CDR3 spans 16 residues. CDR3 loop: CSALFVRDSFTDTQYF. CDR3 in DNA: TGCAGTGCCCTATTTGTCCGGGACAGTTTCACAGATACGCAGTATTTT.

This sequence joins TRBV29-1 and TRBJ1-2; D is undetermined. Germline V CDR1 and CDR2: SQVTM, ANQGSEA. The CDR3 sequence is 11 residues long. Trimming shortened V by 4 bases and J by 4 bases, and 7 bases separated the two germline ends. For the CDR3, the DNA is TGCAGCGTTGGTTTGGGCTATGGCTACACCTTC. Translated: CSVGLGYGYTF.

J is TRBJ2-4 and V is TRBV5-1; tentatively, D is TRBD2 (5 bases). The J call may not be correct, given that the DNA end is closer to TRBJ2-7. The CDR3 covers 13 residues. In germline, CDR1 is SGHRS, CDR2 YFSETQ. The CDR3 sequence: CASSPLGEGEQYF. The CDR3 DNA reads TGCGCCAGCAGCCCCCTCGGGGAAGGCGAGCAGTACTTC.

CDR3 region: CASSQGGTGPYGYTF. The CDR3 bases are TGCGCCAGCAGCCAAGGCGGGACAGGGCCATATGGCTACACCTTC. This chain connects TRBV4-1 to TRBJ1-2; 9 nucleotides agree with TRBD1. The CDR3 is 15 residues long. The V gene's germline CDR1 is MGHRA and CDR2 YSYEKL. V was clipped by 1 base and J by 5 bases; unmatched bases: 5.

V is TRBV10-3 and J is TRBJ1-6, with a weak D call TRBD1 (6 bases). Germline V gives CDR1 ENHRY, CDR2 SYGVKD. CDR3 size: 15 residues. The V and J ends lost 5 bases and 8 bases respectively, with 16 bases between them. CDR3 sequence: CAISSGAPGDSPLHF. The CDR3 nucleotides are TGTGCCATCAGTTCAGGGGCCCCAGGGGATTCACCCCTCCACTTT.

The chain recombines TRBV30 with TRBJ1-2, with D hard to call. Trimming pared 1 base from V and 6 bases from J, leaving 6 bases between. This CDR3 contains 11 residues. The germline V gene has CDR1 GTSNPN and CDR2 SVGIG (reference sequence). The CDR3 DNA reads TGTGCCTGGAGTGGAGGTCATGGCTACACCTTC. Protein: CAWSGGHGYTF.

This clonotype showed up just a few times. V is TRBV29-1 and J is TRBJ2-7; TRBD1 matches 8 bases. V was pared by 5 bases and J by 3 bases, with 12 bases of the junction left unmatched. In germline, CDR1 is SQVTM, CDR2 ANQGSEA. CDR3 length: 15 residues. CDR3 amino acids: CSVPKQGENIYEQYF. The CDR3 region has the DNA TGCAGCGTTCCAAAACAGGGGGAAAACATCTACGAGCAGTACTTC.